These 16 T cell receptor beta chains were sequenced from one sample in a study of CD8+ T cells in alopecia areata. Following RNA extraction, reverse transcription yielded cDNA that acted as the sequencing template. Here immunoSEQ multiplex PCR was the method, and the copy in TCRdb shows in-frame clones only, minus some. The table lists more than 100,000 clones, about 50% of them singletons. Specified treatment: oral pan-JAK inhibitor, 5-10 mg twice daily. The sample was CD4+ T cells sorted from blood, taken at week 4, from a patient treated with tofacitinib. The receptors derive from a human donor with alopecia areata.

The CDR3 DNA reads as TGTGCCAGCAGCGTGTCTAACGGGAGAGAAGAGACCCAGTACTTC. Its translation: CASSVSNGREETQYF. This chain connects TRBV9 to TRBJ2-5, with D maybe TRBD2 (6 bases). Trimming stripped 2 bases from V and 3 bases from J, with 14 bases between. This CDR3 has 15 amino acids. Germline CDR1 reads SGDLS; CDR2 reads YYNGEE.

This clone has only a few counts. The V and J genes are TRBV15 and TRBJ2-7, with D tentatively TRBD2 (5 bases). V lost 0 bases and J 2 bases, leaving 11 bases between the germline ends. Germline V gene data show CDR1 as LNHNV and CDR2 as YYDKDF (reference sequence). The CDR3 runs 15 residues. The DNA for the CDR3 is TGTGCCACCAGCAGAGATACGGGGTTTCCCTACGAGCAGTACTTC. It is translated as CATSRDTGFPYEQYF. The entire variable domain, with the rest obtained from reference TRBV15 and TRBJ2-7, is as follows: DAMVIQNPRYQVTQFGKPVTLSCSQTLNHNVMYWYQQKSSQAPKLLFHYYDKDFNNEADTPDNFQSRRPNTSFCFLDIRSPGLGDTAMYLCATSRDTGFPYEQYFGPGTRLTVT.

The rearrangement links TRBV9 to TRBJ1-4, with 9 bases matching TRBD1. The J segment lost 6 bases and the V segment lost 3 bases, leaving 6 bases of the junction unmatched. There are 15 residues in the CDR3. CDR1 SGDLS and CDR2 YYNGEE come from the germline V gene. The CDR3 nucleotides read TGTGCCAGCAGCGACGGGACAGGGAGGCATGAAAAACTGTTTTTT. As protein: CASSDGTGRHEKLFF.

The table lists this clone with a few counts. The genes are TRBV4-1 and TRBJ2-5; D is unresolved. V lost 0 bases and J lost 2, with 7 bases in between. The germline CDR1 and CDR2 sequences are MGHRA and YSYEKL. The CDR3 contains 14 residues. CDR3 coding DNA: TGCGCCAGCAGCCAAGAACAGTTACAAGAGACCCAGTACTTC. Its protein is CASSQEQLQETQYF.

The chain recombines TRBV5-1 with TRBJ2-5; D is uncertain. The germline CDR1 and CDR2 sequences are SGHRS and YFSETQ. This CDR3 has 14 residues. Trimming took off 1 base at V and 2 bases at J, with 9 bases between the two ends. The chain's CDR3 is CASSLSFSQETQYF. In DNA, the CDR3 is TGCGCCAGCAGCTTGTCCTTTAGTCAAGAGACCCAGTACTTC. The complete variable domain, with remaining parts taken from reference TRBV5-1 and TRBJ2-5, reads KAGVTQTPRYLIKTRGQQVTLSCSPISGHRSVSWYQQTPGQGLQFLFEYFSETQRNKGNFPGRFSGRQFSNSRSEMNVSTLELGDSALYLCASSLSFSQETQYFGPGTRLLVL.

This clone was seen only a few times. This CDR3 is also generated by other DNA sequences in the sample. V is TRBV29-1 and J is TRBJ1-5, with 8 bases identical to TRBD1. The V segment lost 6 bases and the J segment 7 bases; nucleotides outside the gene matches: 5. The CDR3 covers 12 residues. The germline V gene encodes CDR1 SQVTM and CDR2 ANQGSEA. CDR3 in amino acids: CSVGQGDQPQHF. The CDR3 region has the DNA TGCAGCGTCGGACAGGGCGACCAGCCCCAGCATTTT.

The chain combines TRBV30 with TRBJ2-5; 8 nucleotides match TRBD2. Losses at the gene ends were 2 bases for V and 4 bases for J; bases not matched to a gene: 6. Per the germline V gene, CDR1 is GTSNPN and CDR2 is SVGIG (reference sequence). The CDR3 length is 14 residues. CDR3 sequence: CAWSLSGRIETQYF. CDR3 nucleotide sequence: TGTGCCTGGAGTTTAAGCGGGAGAATAGAGACCCAGTACTTC.

The chain carries TRBV4-1 and TRBJ2-4; D might be TRBD1 (7 bases). V lost 4 bases and J 7 bases, leaving 11 bases between the germline ends. Germline assignment: CDR1 MGHRA and CDR2 YSYEKL. The CDR3 has 13 amino acids. The CDR3 bases are TGCGCCAGCAGCCGGGGGGACAGTAACATTCAGTACTTC. This sequence encodes CASSRGDSNIQYF.

Remarks on this clone: In the same sample, other DNA sequences code for this CDR3. This chain uses TRBV6-5 with TRBJ1-5; D not certain. Germline CDR1 reads MNHEY; CDR2 reads SVGAGI. The ends were cut back, 0 bases at V and 0 bases at J, with 6 bases in the middle. This CDR3 has 15 amino acids. The CDR3 spells CASSYSIRSNQPQHF. The CDR3 DNA is TGTGCCAGCAGTTACTCGATCCGTAGCAATCAGCCCCAGCATTTT.

The V call is TRBV30, the J call TRBJ1-1; weak D call: TRBD1 (6 bases). With 2 bases removed from V and 7 bases from J, the gap between germline ends came to 17 bases. Germline CDR1 is GTSNPN and CDR2 is SVGIG (reference sequence). CDR3 length: 14 residues. CDR3 sequence reads: CAWSRGVGGNEAFF. CDR3 in DNA: TGTGCCTGGAGTCGCGGGGTAGGGGGGAATGAAGCTTTCTTT. The complete variable domain, with remaining parts taken from reference TRBV30 and TRBJ1-1, reads SQTIHQWPATLVQPVGSPLSLECTVEGTSNPNLYWYRQAAGRGLQLLFYSVGIGQISSEVPQNLSASRPQDRQFILSSKKLLLSDSGFYLCAWSRGVGGNEAFFGQGTRLTVV.

About this clone: Because the CDR3's place on the DNA is in doubt, the DNA is left out and the CDR3 is given as listed by TCRdb. This chain links TRBV30 with TRBJ1-1; the tabulated D call, TRBD1, remains unverified against the DNA. CDR1 and CDR2 from the germline V gene are GTSNPN and SVGIG (reference sequence). The CDR3 is 13 amino acids long, termini counted. The CDR3 sequence is CAWSVGVGSSGGF.

The chain combines TRBV5-1 with TRBJ1-1; D is undetermined. Trimming pared 0 bases from V and 8 bases from J, leaving 11 bases between. This CDR3 has 13 amino acids. CDR1 and CDR2 (germline): SGHRS, YFSETQ. CDR3 DNA: TGCGCCAGCAGCTTGGCGGGGAAGACCGAAGCTTTCTTT. Translated, it gives CASSLAGKTEAFF.

CDR3 sequence reads: CAWSLKGNYGYTF. The CDR3 coding sequence is TGTGCCTGGAGTCTGAAGGGTAATTATGGCTACACCTTC. The chain employs TRBV30 and TRBJ1-2; no clear D gene. The germline gives CDR1 GTSNPN, CDR2 SVGIG (reference sequence). The CDR3 loop spans 13 amino acids. V was pared by 2 bases and J by 5 bases, with 12 bases between. The full variable domain, rest sourced from reference TRBV30 and TRBJ1-2, is SQTIHQWPATLVQPVGSPLSLECTVEGTSNPNLYWYRQAAGRGLQLLFYSVGIGQISSEVPQNLSASRPQDRQFILSSKKLLLSDSGFYLCAWSLKGNYGYTFGSGTRLTVV.

The V call is TRBV14, the J call TRBJ2-3; 8 bases align to TRBD1. CDR1 and CDR2 from the germline V gene are SGHDN and FVKESK. The length of the CDR3 is 15 residues. V dropped 8 bases and J dropped 8; count of bases not matched to a gene: 15. CDR3 sequence (DNA): TGTGCCAGCCGGGGGACGACAGGGGAAGGGGGTACGCAGTATTTT. As protein: CASRGTTGEGGTQYF.

On this clone itself: Other DNA sequences in this sample translate to the same CDR3. The chain has TRBV30 and TRBJ1-2; a possible D gene is TRBD1 (5 bases). This CDR3 is built from 12 residues. V dropped 0 bases and J dropped 4 bases, with 6 bases sitting between them. Germline V gives CDR1 GTSNPN, CDR2 SVGIG (reference sequence). The CDR3 region is CAWSVGGYGYTF. The CDR3 DNA sequence: TGTGCCTGGAGTGTGGGGGGCTATGGCTACACCTTC.

The chain recombines TRBV4-1 with TRBJ1-2; no reliable D call. With 3 bases removed from V and 4 bases from J, the gap between germline ends came to 15 bases. The germline CDR1 and CDR2 sequences are MGHRA and YSYEKL. This CDR3 has 15 residues. The CDR3 nucleotides are TGCGCCAGCAGCCACGGCGGCAGAAACCCCTATGGCTACACCTTC. Translating gives CASSHGGRNPYGYTF.